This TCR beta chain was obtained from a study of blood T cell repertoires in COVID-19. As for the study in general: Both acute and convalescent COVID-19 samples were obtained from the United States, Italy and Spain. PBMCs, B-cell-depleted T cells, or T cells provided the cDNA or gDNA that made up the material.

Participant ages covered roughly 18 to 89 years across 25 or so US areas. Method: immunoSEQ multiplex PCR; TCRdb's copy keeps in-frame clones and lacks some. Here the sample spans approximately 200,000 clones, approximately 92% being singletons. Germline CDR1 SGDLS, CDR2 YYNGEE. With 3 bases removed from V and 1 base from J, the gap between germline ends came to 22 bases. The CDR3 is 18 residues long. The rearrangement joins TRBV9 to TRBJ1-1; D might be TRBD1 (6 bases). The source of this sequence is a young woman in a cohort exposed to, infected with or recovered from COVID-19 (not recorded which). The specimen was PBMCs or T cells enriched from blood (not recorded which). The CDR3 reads CASSDTRGTVTRNTEAFF. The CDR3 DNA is TGTGCCAGCAGCGACACTAGGGGGACCGTGACTCGGAACACTGAAGCTTTCTTT.